A few counts support the clone carrying this TCR beta chain. This sample was taken from a study of control samples from healthy donors and cancer patients. Germline V CDR1 and CDR2: SGHVS, FQNEAQ. The V gene lost 5 bases and the J gene lost 4 bases, with 14 bases spanning the gap. The CDR3 is made up of 14 amino acids. The data were produced by immunoSEQ multiplex PCR, yet TCRdb's version contains in-frame clones alone and is incomplete. This sample carries hundreds of thousands of clones, around 90% of them seen once, and the ten largest clones take over 5.5%. This receptor was identified in a man aged 35 to 55 with head and neck cancer. The sequenced sample consisted of PBMCs. The V and J genes are TRBV7-8 and TRBJ1-1; D gene unclear. The CDR3 nucleotides read TGTGCCAGCAGCCCCAATCGTGCCGGCACTGAAGCTTTCTTT. It translates to CASSPNRAGTEAFF.